The T cell receptor beta chain under discussion was sequenced for a study of T-cell memory formation after mild COVID-19. This clonotype came up a few times. V was trimmed by 4 bases and J by 4 bases, leaving 19 bases between them. Germline lookup yields CDR1 MGHRA and CDR2 YSYEKL. The CDR3 contains 16 residues. TCRdb re-derived calls from the 5' RACE reads in MiXCR, one entry per CDR3 protein. Counted here are about 340,000 distinct CDR3 sequences, roughly 15% occurring once; the ten biggest clones make up about a fifth. Input material: PBMCs or a T cell subset sorted from them (not recorded which). The sequence was collected from a man between 18 and 29 years old who had mild COVID-19 (a few samples of this study predate the infection). Cell type and time point are not known. This chain links TRBV4-1 with TRBJ1-1; possibly TRBD1 for D (5 bases). CDR3 nucleotide sequence: TGCGCCAGCAGCCCGAGACAGACGGAGGCAGCCACTGAAGCTTTCTTT. It specifies CASSPRQTEAATEAFF.